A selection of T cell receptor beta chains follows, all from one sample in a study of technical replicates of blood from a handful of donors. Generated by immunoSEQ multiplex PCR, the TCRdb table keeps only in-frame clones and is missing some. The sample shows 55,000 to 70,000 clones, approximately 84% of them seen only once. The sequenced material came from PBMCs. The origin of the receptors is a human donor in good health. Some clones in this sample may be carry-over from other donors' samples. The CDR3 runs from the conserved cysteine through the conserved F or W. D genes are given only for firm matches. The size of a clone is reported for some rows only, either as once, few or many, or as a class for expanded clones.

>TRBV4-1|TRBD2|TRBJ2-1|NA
TGCGCCAGCAGCCAAGAACAGCGGGGGGCTAGTGAGCAGTTCTTC
CASSQEQRGASEQFF
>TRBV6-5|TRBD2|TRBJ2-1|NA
TGTGCCAGCAGTTACGTTGGCGGGAGGGGCAATGAGCAGTTCTTC
CASSYVGGRGNEQFF
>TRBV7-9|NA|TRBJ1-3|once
TGTGCCAGCACCCCGCCCCTAGGCCGCTCTGGAAACACCATATATTTT
CASTPPLGRSGNTIYF
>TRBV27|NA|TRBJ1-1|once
TGTGCCAGCAGTTTTTCCGGTTTGGCTGAAGCTTTCTTT
CASSFSGLAEAFF
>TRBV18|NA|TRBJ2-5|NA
TGTGCCAGCTCACCTCCCCACGGGTCCCAAGAGACCCAGTACTTC
CASSPPHGSQETQYF
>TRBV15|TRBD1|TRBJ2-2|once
TGTGCCACCAGCAGATACCCGGGACAGGTTCTCGGGGAGCTGTTTTTT
CATSRYPGQVLGELFF
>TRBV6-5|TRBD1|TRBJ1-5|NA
TGTGCCAGCAGTTTCGGACAGGGCCAGCCCCAGCATTTT
CASSFGQGQPQHF
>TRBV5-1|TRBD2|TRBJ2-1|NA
TGCGCCAGCAGAGGGACTAGCGGACAAGAGACCGGATCCTATGAGCAGTTCTTC
CASRGTSGQETGSYEQFF
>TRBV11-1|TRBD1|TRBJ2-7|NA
TGTGCCAGCAGCTTAGGGAACAGGGGCTCTTACGAGCAGTACTTC
CASSLGNRGSYEQYF
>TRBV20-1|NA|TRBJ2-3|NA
TGCAGTTGGGCGCCTACCGATACGCAGTATTTT
CSWAPTDTQYF
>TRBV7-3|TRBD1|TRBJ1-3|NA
TGTGCCAGCAGCTTGACAGGGGGCTTGGACACCATATATTTT
CASSLTGGLDTIYF
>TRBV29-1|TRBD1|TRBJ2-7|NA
TGCAGCGTTGGGGACAGGTCCTACGAGCAGTACTTC
CSVGDRSYEQYF
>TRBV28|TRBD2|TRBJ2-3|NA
TGTGCCAGCAGCACTAGCGGGAGCACAGATACGCAGTATTTT
CASSTSGSTDTQYF
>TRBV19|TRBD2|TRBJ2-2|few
TGTGCCAGTGGAGCGGGGGGAGGGACCGGGGAGCTGTTTTTT
CASGAGGGTGELFF
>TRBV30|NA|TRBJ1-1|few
TGTGCCTGGAGTGGACAGATAGTATCGAACACTGAAGCTTTCTTT
CAWSGQIVSNTEAFF